These 15 T cell receptor beta chains came from one sample sequenced in a study of shared clonotypes between healthy human individuals. Profiled with immunoSEQ multiplex PCR; TCRdb holds only in-frame clones, not every one. Here the sample spans about 2.4 million clones, 80% to 95% being singletons. Sequencing was carried out using naive CD4+ T cells from PBMCs. The subset is: CD45RA+ positively selected. The source is a man younger than 35 in good health. Some clones in this sample may be carry-over from other donors' samples.

The V call is TRBV10-3, the J call TRBJ2-1; D is unclear. There are 15 residues in the CDR3. CDR1 ENHRY and CDR2 SYGVKD come from the germline V gene. Deletions cut 3 bases from V and 0 bases from J, with 9 bases between. The CDR3 protein is CAISDWSASYNEQFF. DNA for the CDR3: TGTGCCATCAGTGACTGGTCAGCCTCCTACAATGAGCAGTTCTTC.

V usage is TRBV6-5 and J usage is TRBJ2-1, with TRBD1 matching 7 bases. After removal of 2 bases from V and 10 bases from J, the junction contained 5 bases not matched to a gene. The CDR3 is made up of 13 amino acids. The V gene's germline CDR1 is MNHEY and CDR2 SVGAGI. This chain's CDR3 is CASSYTVQGEQFF. CDR3 DNA: TGTGCCAGCAGTTACACGGTACAGGGGGAGCAGTTCTTC.

CDR3 protein: CASSWDRRRTEAFF. The CDR3 bases are TGTGCCAGCAGTTGGGACAGAAGACGCACTGAAGCTTTCTTT. This chain links TRBV28 with TRBJ1-1; 7 bases agree with TRBD1. Germline assignment: CDR1 MDHEN and CDR2 SYDVKM. Trimming removed 4 bases from V and 4 bases from J; junction bases left unmatched: 6. CDR3 length: 14 amino acids.

J is TRBJ2-3 and V is TRBV9, with D uncertain. The germline V and J ends were trimmed by 2 bases and 5 bases, with 12 bases remaining between them. CDR3 length: 14 residues. In germline, CDR1 is SGDLS, CDR2 YYNGEE. The DNA of the CDR3 is TGTGCCAGCAGCGTTCTTACTCACGGAGATACGCAGTATTTT. As protein: CASSVLTHGDTQYF. The full variable domain, completed using reference TRBV9 and TRBJ2-3, is DSGVTQTPKHLITATGQRVTLRCSPRSGDLSVYWYQQSLDQGLQFLIQYYNGEERAKGNILERFSAQQFPDLHSELNLSSLELGDSALYFCASSVLTHGDTQYFGPGTRLTVL.

V and J are TRBV6-5 and TRBJ2-2, with D perhaps given as TRBD1 or TRBD2 (6 bases each). Germline V gene lookup returns CDR1 MNHEY and CDR2 SVGAGI. The CDR3 spans 15 residues. Between the trimmed V and J ends, which lost 7 bases and 1 base, there was a span of 13 bases. This chain's CDR3 is CASTLQGLNTGELFF. The CDR3 coding sequence is TGTGCCAGCACTTTACAGGGACTGAACACCGGGGAGCTGTTTTTT.

The chain carries TRBV7-2 and TRBJ2-2, with 11 nucleotides matching TRBD2. The CDR3 extends over 15 amino acids. Per the germline V gene, CDR1 is SGHTA and CDR2 is FQGNSA. Trimming cost V 3 bases and J 6 bases; bases outside gene matches: 3. CDR3 coding DNA: TGTGCCAGCAGCTTGACTAGCGGGAAAGCCGGGGAGCTGTTTTTT. This codes for CASSLTSGKAGELFF.

CDR3: CASSLLGLTNTGELFF. The CDR3 nucleotides are TGTGCCAGCAGCTTATTGGGGTTAACGAACACCGGGGAGCTGTTTTTT. V gene TRBV7-6 combines with J gene TRBJ2-2; unclear D gene. The germline CDR1 and CDR2 sequences are SGHVS and FNYEAQ. V was clipped by 2 bases and J by 0 bases, with 10 bases between them. The CDR3 sequence is 16 residues long.

The rearrangement joins TRBV6-6 to TRBJ1-2; D remains ambiguous. CDR1 is MNHNY and CDR2 is SVGAGI in the germline V gene (reference sequence). This CDR3 has 11 amino acids. Trimming stripped 2 bases from V and 7 bases from J, with 5 bases between. The CDR3 is CASSYRAGYTF. CDR3 nucleotides: TGTGCCAGCAGTTACCGGGCTGGCTACACCTTC.

With regard to this clone: Germline and junction disagree at one end, which may indicate a read error. The V and J genes are TRBV5-4 and TRBJ2-2; D is uncertain. Germline V gene data show CDR1 as SGHNT and CDR2 as YYREEE (reference sequence). This CDR3 spans 15 amino acids. The CDR3: CASSSTPDNNGELFF. The CDR3 bases are TGTGCCAGCAGCTCTACTCCTGACAACAACGGGGAGCTGTTTTTT.

J is TRBJ2-5 and V is TRBV5-1; D might be TRBD2 (5 bases). Germline V lookup: CDR1 SGHRS, CDR2 YFSETQ. The CDR3 covers 15 residues. V dropped 0 bases and J dropped 1 base, with 10 bases sitting between them. The CDR3 nucleotides are TGCGCCAGCAGCTTGGCCCAAAGCGGCCAAGAGACCCAGTACTTC. Amino acids: CASSLAQSGQETQYF.

The chain is built from TRBV11-2 and TRBJ2-1; D is unresolved. CDR1 SGHAT and CDR2 FQNNGV come from the germline V gene. This CDR3 has 16 residues. V was cut by 6 bases and J by 8 bases, with 23 bases left in between. The CDR3 reads CASRDTSISPADEQFF. Written as DNA, the CDR3 is TGTGCCAGCAGGGATACGAGCATCTCCCCCGCCGATGAGCAGTTCTTC. Full variable domain (missing parts from reference TRBV11-2 and TRBJ2-1): EAGVAQSPRYKIIEKRQSVAFWCNPISGHATLYWYQQILGQGPKLLIQFQNNGVVDDSQLPKDRFSAERLKGVDSTLKIQPAKLEDSAVYLCASRDTSISPADEQFFGPGTRLTVL.

Worth noting for this clone: Other nucleotide sequences from this sample produce the same CDR3. The rearrangement joins TRBV28 to TRBJ1-2, with D unresolved. Germline CDR1 is MDHEN and CDR2 is SYDVKM. CDR3 length: 13 residues. Trimming removed 6 bases from V and 3 bases from J, with 11 bases in between. CDR3 sequence reads: CASSSPGDYGYTF. The CDR3 coding sequence is TGTGCCAGCAGCTCGCCCGGGGACTATGGCTACACCTTC.

A remark on this clone: In the same sample, other DNA sequences code for this CDR3. V is TRBV28 and J is TRBJ1-2; a possible D gene is TRBD1 (6 bases). There are 12 residues in the CDR3. The V end was cut by 5 bases, the J end by 5 bases, with 9 bases between. Looked up from germline, CDR1 is MDHEN and CDR2 is SYDVKM. The CDR3 sequence: CASSTTGYGYTF. The CDR3 DNA sequence: TGTGCCAGCAGTACCACAGGGTATGGCTACACCTTC.

The gene calls are TRBV6-1 and TRBJ1-5, with D possibly being TRBD1 (6 bases). The V gene's germline CDR1 is MNHNS and CDR2 SASEGT. V was cut by 3 bases and J by 9 bases, with 12 bases left in between. This CDR3 has 13 amino acids. CDR3 coding DNA: TGTGCCAGCAGTGATGGAGGGGGATTGCCCCAGCATTTT. Protein sequence: CASSDGGGLPQHF.

The chain joins TRBV7-2 to TRBJ2-1; possible D gene TRBD1, 5 bases. This CDR3 has 17 amino acids. CDR1 and CDR2 from the germline V gene are SGHTA and FQGNSA. V was clipped by 4 bases and J by 10 bases, with 26 bases between them. CDR3 sequence: CASSYDGWGSGAGEQFF. In nucleotides, the CDR3 is TGTGCCAGCAGCTATGATGGGTGGGGCTCGGGCGCTGGGGAGCAGTTCTTC.